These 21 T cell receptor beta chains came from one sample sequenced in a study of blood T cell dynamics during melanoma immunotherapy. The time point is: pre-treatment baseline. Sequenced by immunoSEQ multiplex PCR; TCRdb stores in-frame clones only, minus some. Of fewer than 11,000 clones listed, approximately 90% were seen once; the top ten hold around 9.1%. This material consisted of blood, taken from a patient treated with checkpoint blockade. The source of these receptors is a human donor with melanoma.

The CDR3 sequence: CASSLAGQGAGEKLFF. The CDR3 DNA sequence: TGCGCCAGCAGCTTGGCGGGACAGGGGGCGGGTGAAAAACTGTTTTTT. The rearrangement joins TRBV5-1 to TRBJ1-4; 12 bases match TRBD1. The CDR3 is 16 residues long. J lost 7 bases, V lost 0 bases, and 4 bases had no gene match. Germline assignment: CDR1 SGHRS and CDR2 YFSETQ.

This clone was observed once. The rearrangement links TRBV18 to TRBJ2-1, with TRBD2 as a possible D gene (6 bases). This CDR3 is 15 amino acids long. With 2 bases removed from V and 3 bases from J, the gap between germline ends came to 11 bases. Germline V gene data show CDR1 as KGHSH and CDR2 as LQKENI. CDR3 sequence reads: CASSPGQGGYNEQFF. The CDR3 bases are TGTGCCAGCTCACCAGGGCAGGGAGGCTACAATGAGCAGTTCTTC.

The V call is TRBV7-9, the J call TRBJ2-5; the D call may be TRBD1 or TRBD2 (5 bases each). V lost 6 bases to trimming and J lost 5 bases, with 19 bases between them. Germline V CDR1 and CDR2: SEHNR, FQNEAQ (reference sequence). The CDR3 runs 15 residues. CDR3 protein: CASSSRDPDGETQYF. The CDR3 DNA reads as TGTGCCAGCAGTTCCCGGGACCCCGATGGGGAGACCCAGTACTTC.

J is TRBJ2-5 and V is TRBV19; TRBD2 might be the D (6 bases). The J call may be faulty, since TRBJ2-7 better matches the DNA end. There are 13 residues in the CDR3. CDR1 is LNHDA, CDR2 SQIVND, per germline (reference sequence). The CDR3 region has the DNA TGTGCCAGTAGTCCCTGGAGGGACTACGAGCAGTACTTC. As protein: CASSPWRDYEQYF.

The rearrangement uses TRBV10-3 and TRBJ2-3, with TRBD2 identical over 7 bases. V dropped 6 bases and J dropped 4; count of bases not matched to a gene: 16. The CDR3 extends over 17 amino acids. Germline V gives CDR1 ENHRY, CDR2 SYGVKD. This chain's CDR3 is CAISHPFLLRGADTQYF. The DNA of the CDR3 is TGTGCCATCAGCCACCCCTTCCTACTTCGGGGGGCAGATACGCAGTATTTT.

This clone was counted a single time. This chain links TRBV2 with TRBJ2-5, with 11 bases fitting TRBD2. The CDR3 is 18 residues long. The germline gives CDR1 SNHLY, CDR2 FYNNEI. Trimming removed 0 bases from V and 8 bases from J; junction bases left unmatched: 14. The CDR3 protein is CASSEAKLAGAQRGTQYF. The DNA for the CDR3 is TGTGCCAGCAGTGAAGCGAAACTAGCGGGGGCCCAGCGAGGAACCCAGTACTTC.

CDR3 protein: CASSLRNSAALTDTQYF. Here the CDR3 DNA reads TGTGCCAGCAGCTTACGAAACTCGGCAGCCCTCACAGATACGCAGTATTTT. The V call is TRBV7-9, the J call TRBJ2-3; D is uncertain. Germline V gene sequence: CDR1 SEHNR, CDR2 FQNEAQ (reference sequence). V was shortened by 2 bases and J by 2 bases, with 17 bases between the two germline ends. This CDR3 has 17 amino acids.

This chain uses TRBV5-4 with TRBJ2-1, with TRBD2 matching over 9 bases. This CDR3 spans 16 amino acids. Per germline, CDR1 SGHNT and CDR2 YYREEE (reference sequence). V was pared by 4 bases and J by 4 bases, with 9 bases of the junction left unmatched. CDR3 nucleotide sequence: TGTGCCAGCAGCGGTGACACTAGCGGGTCTTACAATGAGCAGTTCTTC. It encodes CASSGDTSGSYNEQFF.

The CDR3 DNA is TGTGCCAGCAGCCAACCGGGACAGGGTGACTATGGCTACACCTTC. This codes for CASSQPGQGDYGYTF. The chain couples TRBV4-2 to TRBJ1-2; 9 nucleotides align to TRBD1. This CDR3 is 15 amino acids long. From germline, CDR1 is LGHNA and CDR2 YNFKEQ. Trimming took 2 bases from V and 3 from J; bases not matched to a gene: 4.

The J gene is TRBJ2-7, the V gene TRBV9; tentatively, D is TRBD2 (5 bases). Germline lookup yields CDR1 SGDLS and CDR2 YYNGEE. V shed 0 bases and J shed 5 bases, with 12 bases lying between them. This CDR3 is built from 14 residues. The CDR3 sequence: CASSVGNSGNEQYF. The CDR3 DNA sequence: TGTGCCAGCAGCGTAGGAAACTCCGGGAACGAGCAGTACTTC.

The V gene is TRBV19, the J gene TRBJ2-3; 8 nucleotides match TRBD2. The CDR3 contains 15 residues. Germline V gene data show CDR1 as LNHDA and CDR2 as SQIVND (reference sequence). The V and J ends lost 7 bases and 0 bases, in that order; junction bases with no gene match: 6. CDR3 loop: CASKRLAYSTDTQYF. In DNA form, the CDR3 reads TGTGCCAGTAAGAGACTAGCGTACAGCACAGATACGCAGTATTTT. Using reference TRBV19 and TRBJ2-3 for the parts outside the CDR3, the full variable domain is DGGITQSPKYLFRKEGQNVTLSCEQNLNHDAMYWYRQDPGQGLRLIYYSQIVNDFQKGDIAEGYSVSREKKESFPLTVTSAQKNPTAFYLCASKRLAYSTDTQYFGPGTRLTVL.

The DNA for the CDR3 is TGTGCCAGCAGCCCCCCGAGAGTGACGATCAGTGAGCAGTTCTTC. It translates to CASSPPRVTISEQFF. The rearrangement uses TRBV7-9 and TRBJ2-1; D is undetermined. Trimming cost V 5 bases and J 9 bases, with 20 bases left between them. The CDR3 is 15 residues long. CDR1 SEHNR and CDR2 FQNEAQ come from the germline V gene (reference sequence).

CDR3 region: CASSPNAWTGQYGYTF. CDR3 sequence (DNA): TGTGCCAGCAGCCCGAACGCCTGGACAGGACAATATGGCTACACCTTC. The gene calls are TRBV11-2 and TRBJ1-2; 7 bases fit TRBD1. This CDR3 has 16 amino acids. J lost 5 bases, V lost 5 bases, and 14 bases had no gene match. CDR1 and CDR2 from the germline V gene are SGHAT and FQNNGV.

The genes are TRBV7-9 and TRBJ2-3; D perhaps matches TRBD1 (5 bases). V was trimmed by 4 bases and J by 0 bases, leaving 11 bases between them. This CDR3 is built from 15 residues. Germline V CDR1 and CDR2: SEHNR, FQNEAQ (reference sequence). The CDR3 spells CASSSRAPSTDTQYF. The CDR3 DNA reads TGTGCCAGCAGCTCCAGGGCACCTAGCACAGATACGCAGTATTTT. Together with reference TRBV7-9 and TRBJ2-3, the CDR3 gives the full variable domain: DTGVSQNPRHKITKRGQNVTFRCDPISEHNRLYWYRQTLGQGPEFLTYFQNEAQLEKSRLLSDRFSAERPKGSFSTLEIQRTEQGDSAMYLCASSSRAPSTDTQYFGPGTRLTVL.

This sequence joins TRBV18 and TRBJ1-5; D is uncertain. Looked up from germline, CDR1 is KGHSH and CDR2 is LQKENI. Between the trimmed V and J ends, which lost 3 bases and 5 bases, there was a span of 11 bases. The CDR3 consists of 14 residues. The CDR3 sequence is CASSPTAGDQPQHF. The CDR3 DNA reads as TGTGCCAGCTCACCGACGGCAGGCGATCAGCCCCAGCATTTT.

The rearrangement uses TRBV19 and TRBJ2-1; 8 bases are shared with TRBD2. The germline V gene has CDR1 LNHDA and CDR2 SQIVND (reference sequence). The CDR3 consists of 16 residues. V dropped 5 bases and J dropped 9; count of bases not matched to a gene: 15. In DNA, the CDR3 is TGTGCCAGTAGTCCCCTTGCTGGCGGGAGGACAATTGAGCAGTTCTTC. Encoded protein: CASSPLAGGRTIEQFF. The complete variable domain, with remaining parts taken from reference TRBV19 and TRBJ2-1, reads DGGITQSPKYLFRKEGQNVTLSCEQNLNHDAMYWYRQDPGQGLRLIYYSQIVNDFQKGDIAEGYSVSREKKESFPLTVTSAQKNPTAFYLCASSPLAGGRTIEQFFGPGTRLTVL.

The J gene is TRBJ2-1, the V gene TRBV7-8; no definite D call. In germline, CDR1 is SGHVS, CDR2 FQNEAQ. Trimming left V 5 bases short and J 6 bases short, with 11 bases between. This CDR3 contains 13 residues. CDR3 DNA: TGTGCCAGCAGCCAAATCCGTTCCAATGAGCAGTTCTTC. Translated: CASSQIRSNEQFF.

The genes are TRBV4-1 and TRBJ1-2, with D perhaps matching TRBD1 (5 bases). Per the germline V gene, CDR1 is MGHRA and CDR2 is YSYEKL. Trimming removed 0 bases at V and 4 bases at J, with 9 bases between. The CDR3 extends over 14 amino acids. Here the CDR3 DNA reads TGCGCCAGCAGCCAAGATCAAGGGGTCTATGGCTACACCTTC. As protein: CASSQDQGVYGYTF.

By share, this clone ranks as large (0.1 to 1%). This CDR3 reads CASSSQGARGTEAFF. In DNA, the CDR3 is TGTGCCAGCAGCTCACAGGGGGCGCGGGGGACTGAAGCTTTCTTT. The chain uses TRBV2 and TRBJ1-1; 9 bases match TRBD1. Germline assignment: CDR1 SNHLY and CDR2 FYNNEI. After removal of 6 bases from V and 5 bases from J, the junction contained 10 bases not matched to a gene. This CDR3 is built from 15 residues.

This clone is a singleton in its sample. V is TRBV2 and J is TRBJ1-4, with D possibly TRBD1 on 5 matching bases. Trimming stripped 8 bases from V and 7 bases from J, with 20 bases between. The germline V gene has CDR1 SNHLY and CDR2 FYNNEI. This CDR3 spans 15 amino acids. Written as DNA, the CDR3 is TGTGCCAGCCAGACAGCTATGGGGGTGGCTGAAAAACTGTTTTTT. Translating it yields CASQTAMGVAEKLFF.

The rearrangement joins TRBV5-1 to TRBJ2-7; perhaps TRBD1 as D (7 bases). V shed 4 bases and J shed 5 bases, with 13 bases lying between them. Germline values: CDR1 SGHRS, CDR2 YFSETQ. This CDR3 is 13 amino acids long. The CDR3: CASSPQGGNEQYF. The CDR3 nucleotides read TGCGCCAGCAGCCCCCAGGGGGGAAACGAGCAGTACTTC.